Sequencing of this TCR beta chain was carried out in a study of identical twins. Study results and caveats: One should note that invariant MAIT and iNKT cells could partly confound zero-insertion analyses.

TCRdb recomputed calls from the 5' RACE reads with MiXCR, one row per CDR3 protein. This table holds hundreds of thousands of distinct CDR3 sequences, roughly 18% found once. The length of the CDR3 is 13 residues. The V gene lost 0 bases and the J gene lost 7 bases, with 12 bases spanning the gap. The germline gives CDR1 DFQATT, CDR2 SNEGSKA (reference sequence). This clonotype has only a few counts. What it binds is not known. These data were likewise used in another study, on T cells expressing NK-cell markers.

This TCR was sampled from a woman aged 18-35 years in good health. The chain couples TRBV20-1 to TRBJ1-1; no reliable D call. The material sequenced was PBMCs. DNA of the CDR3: TGCAGTGCTAGAGATACCCGGAAAGATGAAGCTTTCTTT. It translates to CSARDTRKDEAFF.